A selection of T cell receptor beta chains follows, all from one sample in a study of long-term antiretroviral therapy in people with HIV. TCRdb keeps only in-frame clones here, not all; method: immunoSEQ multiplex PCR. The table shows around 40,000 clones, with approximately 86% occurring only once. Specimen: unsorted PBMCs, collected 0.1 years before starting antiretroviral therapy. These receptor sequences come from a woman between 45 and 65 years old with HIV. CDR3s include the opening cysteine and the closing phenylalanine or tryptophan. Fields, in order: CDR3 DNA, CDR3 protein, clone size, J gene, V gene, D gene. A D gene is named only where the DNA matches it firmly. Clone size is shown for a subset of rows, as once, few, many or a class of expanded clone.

TGTGCCAGCAGTTACGACGAGACTAACTATGGCTACACCTTC,CASSYDETNYGYTF,NA,TRBJ1-2,TRBV6-5,NA
TGCGCCAGCAGTGAGCGAGTCCGGACAGGGAATAACTATGGCTACACCTTC,CASSERVRTGNNYGYTF,NA,TRBJ1-2,TRBV10-2,TRBD1
TGTGCCTGGAACGGACTAGCGGGGGAAGAGCAGTACTTC,CAWNGLAGEEQYF,NA,TRBJ2-7,TRBV30,TRBD2
TGTGCCAGCAGCTTAACCCCTTCGACAGATCCGAGGACTGAAGCTTTCTTT,CASSLTPSTDPRTEAFF,NA,TRBJ1-1,TRBV7-3,NA
TGTGCCAGCCAACGTGATGAAAAACTGTTTTTT,CASQRDEKLFF,NA,TRBJ1-4,TRBV21-1,NA
TGCGCCAGCAGTGAGTCATCCAGGGCTGAAGCTTTCTTT,CASSESSRAEAFF,NA,TRBJ1-1,TRBV10-1,NA
TGTGCCTGGAGTGTATGGGACACCCGCGGCGATGGCTACACCTTC,CAWSVWDTRGDGYTF,few,TRBJ1-2,TRBV30,NA
TGTGCCAGCAGCTCCCCTGGGGTATTGGACCGCGAGTATGGCTACACCTTC,CASSSPGVLDREYGYTF,NA,TRBJ1-2,TRBV7-9,NA
TGTGCCACCAGCAGAGTGGGGACACAGGGAAGATATGGAGAGCAGTACTTC,CATSRVGTQGRYGEQYF,NA,TRBJ2-7,TRBV15,NA
TGTGCCATCAGTGAGCCAGGGTACGGCTACACCTTC,CAISEPGYGYTF,NA,TRBJ1-2,TRBV10-3,NA
TGTGCCAGCTCGATGACAGGGGGCCCGGCCGGGGAGCTGTTTTTT,CASSMTGGPAGELFF,NA,TRBJ2-2,TRBV18,TRBD1
TGCGCCAGCAGCTTGGCCGGGGAGTCGGGCGGCTACACCTTC,CASSLAGESGGYTF,NA,TRBJ1-2,TRBV5-1,NA
TGTGCCAGCAGCTTGGATTTAGGATGGGCGGGTAATTCACCCCTCCACTTT,CASSLDLGWAGNSPLHF,NA,TRBJ1-6,TRBV5-4,NA
TGTGCCTGGACAGGAGGGAACGAGCAGTACTTC,CAWTGGNEQYF,NA,TRBJ2-7,TRBV30,NA
TGTGCCAGCAGCCCACCCCCCGGAAACACCATATATTTT,CASSPPPGNTIYF,NA,TRBJ1-3,TRBV7-2,NA
TGTGCCAGCAGTTTGACGCTACGACCGGGACTAGCCACGGATACGCAGTATTTT,CASSLTLRPGLATDTQYF,NA,TRBJ2-3,TRBV27,TRBD2
TGCGCCAGCAGCTTGGGGGGGAACACTGAAGCTTTCTTT,CASSLGGNTEAFF,once,TRBJ1-1,TRBV5-1,NA
TGTGCCAGCAGCTTAGGCGGGGCTAGCTCCTACAATGAGCAGTTCTTC,CASSLGGASSYNEQFF,NA,TRBJ2-1,TRBV11-2,NA
TGTGCCAGCAGTGGGGGACCCGGCCAGCCCCAGCATTTT,CASSGGPGQPQHF,NA,TRBJ1-5,TRBV27,NA
TGTGCCTGGGACAGGGCCGGACCTGGTGGGGCCAACGTCCTGACTTTC,CAWDRAGPGGANVLTF,NA,TRBJ2-6,TRBV30,TRBD1
TGTGCCAGCAAGACAGGGGCGAACTACGAGCAGTACTTC,CASKTGANYEQYF,NA,TRBJ2-7,TRBV6-1,TRBD1
TGTGCCAGCGGTACTAGACACCCGAGTGGCTACACCTTC,CASGTRHPSGYTF,NA,TRBJ1-2,TRBV28,NA
TGTGCCAGCAGCGGTCCGGGCGTCAGACAGTTCTTC,CASSGPGVRQFF,NA,TRBJ2-1,TRBV14,NA
TGTGCCAGCAGTGAATGGGGTGGTGGGGGCAATCAGCCCCAGCATTTT,CASSEWGGGGNQPQHF,NA,TRBJ1-5,TRBV2,NA